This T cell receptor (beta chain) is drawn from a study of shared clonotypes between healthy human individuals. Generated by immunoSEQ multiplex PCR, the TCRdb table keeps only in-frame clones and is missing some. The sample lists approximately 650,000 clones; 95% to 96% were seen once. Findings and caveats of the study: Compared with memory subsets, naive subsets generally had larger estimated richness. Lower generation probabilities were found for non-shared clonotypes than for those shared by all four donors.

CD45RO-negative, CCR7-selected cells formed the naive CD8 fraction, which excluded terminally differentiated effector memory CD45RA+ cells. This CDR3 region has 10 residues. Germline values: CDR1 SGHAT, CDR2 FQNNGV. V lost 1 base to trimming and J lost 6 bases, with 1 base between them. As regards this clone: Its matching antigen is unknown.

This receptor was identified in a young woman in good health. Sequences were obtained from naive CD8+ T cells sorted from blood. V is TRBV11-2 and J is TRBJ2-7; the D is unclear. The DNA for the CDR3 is TGTGCCAGCAGCTTAGGCGAGCAGTACTTC. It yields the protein CASSLGEQYF.